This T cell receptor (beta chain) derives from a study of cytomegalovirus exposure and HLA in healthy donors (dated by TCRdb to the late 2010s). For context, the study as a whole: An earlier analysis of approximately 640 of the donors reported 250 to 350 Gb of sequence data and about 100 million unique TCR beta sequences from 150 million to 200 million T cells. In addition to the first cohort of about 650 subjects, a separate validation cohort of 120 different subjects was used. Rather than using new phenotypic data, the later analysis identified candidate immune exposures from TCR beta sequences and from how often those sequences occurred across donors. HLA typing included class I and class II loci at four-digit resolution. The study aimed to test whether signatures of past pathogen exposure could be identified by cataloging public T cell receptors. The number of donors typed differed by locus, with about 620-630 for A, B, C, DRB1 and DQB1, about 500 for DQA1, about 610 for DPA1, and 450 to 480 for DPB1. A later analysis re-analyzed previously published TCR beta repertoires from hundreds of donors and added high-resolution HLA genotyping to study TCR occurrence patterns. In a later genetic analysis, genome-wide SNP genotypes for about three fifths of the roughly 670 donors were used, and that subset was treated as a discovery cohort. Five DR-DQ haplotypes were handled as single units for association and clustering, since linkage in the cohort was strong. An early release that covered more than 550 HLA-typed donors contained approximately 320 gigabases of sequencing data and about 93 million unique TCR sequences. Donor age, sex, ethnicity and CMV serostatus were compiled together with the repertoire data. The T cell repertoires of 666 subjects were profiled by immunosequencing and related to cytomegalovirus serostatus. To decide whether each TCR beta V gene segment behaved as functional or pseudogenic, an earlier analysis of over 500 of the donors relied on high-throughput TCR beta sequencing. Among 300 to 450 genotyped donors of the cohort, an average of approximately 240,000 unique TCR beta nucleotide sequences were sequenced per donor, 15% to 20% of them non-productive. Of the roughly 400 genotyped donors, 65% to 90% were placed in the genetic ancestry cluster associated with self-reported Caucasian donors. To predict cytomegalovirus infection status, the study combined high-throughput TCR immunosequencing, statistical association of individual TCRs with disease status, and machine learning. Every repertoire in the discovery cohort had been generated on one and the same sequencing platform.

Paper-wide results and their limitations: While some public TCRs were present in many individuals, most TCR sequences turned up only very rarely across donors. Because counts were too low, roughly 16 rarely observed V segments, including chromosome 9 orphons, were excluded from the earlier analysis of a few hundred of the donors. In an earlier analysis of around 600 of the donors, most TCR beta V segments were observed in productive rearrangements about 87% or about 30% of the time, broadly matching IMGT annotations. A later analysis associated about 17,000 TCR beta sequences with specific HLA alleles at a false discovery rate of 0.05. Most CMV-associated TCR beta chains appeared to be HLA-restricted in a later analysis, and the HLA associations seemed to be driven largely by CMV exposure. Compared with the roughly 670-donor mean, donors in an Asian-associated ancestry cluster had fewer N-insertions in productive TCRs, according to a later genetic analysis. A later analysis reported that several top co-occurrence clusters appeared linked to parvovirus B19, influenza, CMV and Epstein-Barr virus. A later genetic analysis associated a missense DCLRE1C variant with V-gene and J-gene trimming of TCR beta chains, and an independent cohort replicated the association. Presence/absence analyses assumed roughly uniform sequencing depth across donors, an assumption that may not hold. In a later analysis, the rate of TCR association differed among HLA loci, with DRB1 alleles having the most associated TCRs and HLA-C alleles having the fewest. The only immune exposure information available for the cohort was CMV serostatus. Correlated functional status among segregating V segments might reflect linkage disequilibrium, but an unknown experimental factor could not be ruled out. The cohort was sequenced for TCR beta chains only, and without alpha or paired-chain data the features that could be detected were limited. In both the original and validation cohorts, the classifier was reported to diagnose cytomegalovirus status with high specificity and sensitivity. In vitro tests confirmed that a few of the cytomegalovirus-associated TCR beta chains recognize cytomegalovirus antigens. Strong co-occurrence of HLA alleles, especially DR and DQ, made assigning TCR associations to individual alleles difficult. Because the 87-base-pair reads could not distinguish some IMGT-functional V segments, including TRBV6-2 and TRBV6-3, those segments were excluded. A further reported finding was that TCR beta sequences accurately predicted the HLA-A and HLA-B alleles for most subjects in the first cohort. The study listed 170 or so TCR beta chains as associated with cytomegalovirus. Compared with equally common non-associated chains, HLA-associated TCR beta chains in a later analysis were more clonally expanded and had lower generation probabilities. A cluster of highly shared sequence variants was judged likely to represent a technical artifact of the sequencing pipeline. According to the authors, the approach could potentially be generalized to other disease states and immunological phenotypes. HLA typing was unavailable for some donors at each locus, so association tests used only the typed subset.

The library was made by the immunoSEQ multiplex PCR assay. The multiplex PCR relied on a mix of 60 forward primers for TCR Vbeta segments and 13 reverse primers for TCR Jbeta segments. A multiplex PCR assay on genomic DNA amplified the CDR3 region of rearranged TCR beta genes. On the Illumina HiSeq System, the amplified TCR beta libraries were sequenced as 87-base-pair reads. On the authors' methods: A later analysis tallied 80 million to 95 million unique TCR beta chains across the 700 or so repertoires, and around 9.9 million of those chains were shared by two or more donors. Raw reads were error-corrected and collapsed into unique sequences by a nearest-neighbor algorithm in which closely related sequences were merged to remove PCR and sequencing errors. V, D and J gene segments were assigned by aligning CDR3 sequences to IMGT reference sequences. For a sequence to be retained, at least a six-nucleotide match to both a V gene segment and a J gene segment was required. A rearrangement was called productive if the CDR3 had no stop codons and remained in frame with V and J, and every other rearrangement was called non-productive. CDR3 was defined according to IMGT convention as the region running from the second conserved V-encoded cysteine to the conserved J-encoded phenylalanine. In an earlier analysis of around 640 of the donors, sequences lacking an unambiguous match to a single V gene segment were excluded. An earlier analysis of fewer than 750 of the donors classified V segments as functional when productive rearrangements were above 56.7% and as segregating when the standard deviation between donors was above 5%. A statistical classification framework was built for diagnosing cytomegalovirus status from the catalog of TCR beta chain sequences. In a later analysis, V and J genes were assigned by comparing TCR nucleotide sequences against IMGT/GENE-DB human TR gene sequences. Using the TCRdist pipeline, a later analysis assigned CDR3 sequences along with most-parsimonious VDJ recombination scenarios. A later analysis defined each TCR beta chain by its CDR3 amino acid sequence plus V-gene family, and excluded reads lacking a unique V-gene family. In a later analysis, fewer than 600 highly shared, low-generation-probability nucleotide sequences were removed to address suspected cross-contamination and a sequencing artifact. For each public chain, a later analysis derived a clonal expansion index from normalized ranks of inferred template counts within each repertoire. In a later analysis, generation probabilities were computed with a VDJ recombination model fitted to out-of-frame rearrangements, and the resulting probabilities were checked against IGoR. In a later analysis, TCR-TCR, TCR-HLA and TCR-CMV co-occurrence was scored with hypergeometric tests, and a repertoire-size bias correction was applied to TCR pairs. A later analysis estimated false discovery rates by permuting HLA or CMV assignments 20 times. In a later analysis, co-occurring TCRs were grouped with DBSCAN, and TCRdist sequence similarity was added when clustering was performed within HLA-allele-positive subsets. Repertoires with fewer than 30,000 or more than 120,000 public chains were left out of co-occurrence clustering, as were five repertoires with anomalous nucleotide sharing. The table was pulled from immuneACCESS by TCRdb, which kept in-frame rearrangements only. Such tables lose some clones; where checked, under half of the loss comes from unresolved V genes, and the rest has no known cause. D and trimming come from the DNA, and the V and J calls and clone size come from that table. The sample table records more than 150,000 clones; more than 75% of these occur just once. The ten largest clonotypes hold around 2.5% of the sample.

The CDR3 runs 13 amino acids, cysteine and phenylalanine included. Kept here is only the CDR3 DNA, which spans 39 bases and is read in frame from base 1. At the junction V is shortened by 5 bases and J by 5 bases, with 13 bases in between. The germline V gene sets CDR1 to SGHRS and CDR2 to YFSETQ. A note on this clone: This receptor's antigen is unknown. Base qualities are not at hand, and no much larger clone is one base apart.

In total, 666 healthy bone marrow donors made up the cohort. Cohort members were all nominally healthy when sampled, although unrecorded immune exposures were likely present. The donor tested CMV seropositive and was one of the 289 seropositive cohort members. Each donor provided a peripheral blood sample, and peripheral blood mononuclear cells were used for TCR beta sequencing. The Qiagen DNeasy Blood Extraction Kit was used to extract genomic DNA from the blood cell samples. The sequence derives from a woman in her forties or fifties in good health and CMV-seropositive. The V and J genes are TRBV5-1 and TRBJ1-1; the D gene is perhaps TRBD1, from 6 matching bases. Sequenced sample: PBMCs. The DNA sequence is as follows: TGCGCCAGCAGTAGCAGGGGCGGGACTGAAGCTTTCTTT. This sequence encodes CASSSRGGTEAFF.